The source of this TCR beta chain is a study of technical replicates of blood from a few donors. TCRdb keeps only in-frame clones here, not all; method: immunoSEQ multiplex PCR. The table records around 80,000 clones, about 91% of them present only once. This clone was detected only a few times. Germline values: CDR1 SGHVS, CDR2 FNYEAQ. CDR3 length: 14 amino acids. Trimming took 1 base from V and 3 from J, leaving 9 bases between them. Source material: T cells isolated from PBMCs. The chain joins TRBV7-6 to TRBJ1-1; D unresolved. This TCR came from a human donor in good health. Here the CDR3 reads CASSLGLLDTEAFF. CDR3 nucleotide sequence: TGTGCCAGCAGCTTAGGGCTGCTGGACACTGAAGCTTTCTTT. Drawing the rest from reference TRBV7-6 and TRBJ1-1, the complete variable domain is GAGVSQSPRYKVTKRGQDVALRCDPISGHVSLYWYRQALGQGPEFLTYFNYEAQQDKSGLPNDRFSAERPEGSISTLTIQRTEQRDSAMYRCASSLGLLDTEAFFGQGTRLTVV.